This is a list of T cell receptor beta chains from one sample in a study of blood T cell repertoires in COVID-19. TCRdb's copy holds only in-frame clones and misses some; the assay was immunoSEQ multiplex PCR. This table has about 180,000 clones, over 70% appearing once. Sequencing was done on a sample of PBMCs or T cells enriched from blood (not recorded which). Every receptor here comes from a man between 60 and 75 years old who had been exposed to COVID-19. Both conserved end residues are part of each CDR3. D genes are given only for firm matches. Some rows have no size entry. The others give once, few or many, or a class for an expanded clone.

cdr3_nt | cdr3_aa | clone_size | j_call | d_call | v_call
TGTGCCAGCAGACCAGGGGGCTCTGGAAACACCATATATTTT | CASRPGGSGNTIYF | NA | TRBJ1-3 | TRBD1 | TRBV28
TGTGCCACCAGTGACCGGGACAGACAAGAGACCCAGTACTTC | CATSDRDRQETQYF | NA | TRBJ2-5 | TRBD1 | TRBV24-1
TGTGCCAGCAGCTCGGGACTAGCGGGAGTAGAGACCCAGTACTTC | CASSSGLAGVETQYF | NA | TRBJ2-5 | TRBD2 | TRBV7-2
TGTGCCAGCAGCTTAGGGCCCGGGGAGCTGTTTTTT | CASSLGPGELFF | NA | TRBJ2-2 | NA | TRBV11-2
TGTGCCAGCAGCCCATCGGGACAGACTAACTATGGCTACACCTTC | CASSPSGQTNYGYTF | NA | TRBJ1-2 | TRBD1 | TRBV4-2
TGTGCCAGCAGCTTCTCGACAGGGGCGGGCTATGGCTACACCTTC | CASSFSTGAGYGYTF | NA | TRBJ1-2 | TRBD1 | TRBV7-8
TGTGCCTGGACCCGGGCCGGGACAGTGAACACTGAAGCTTTCTTT | CAWTRAGTVNTEAFF | NA | TRBJ1-1 | TRBD1 | TRBV30
TGTGCCAGCAGTTCCCGACCCGGGCGGGGAACTAATGAAAAACTGTTTTTT | CASSSRPGRGTNEKLFF | NA | TRBJ1-4 | NA | TRBV28
TGCGCCAGCAGCGCCTCAGGGTGGGACACTGAAGCTTTCTTT | CASSASGWDTEAFF | NA | TRBJ1-1 | NA | TRBV5-1
TGTGCCAGTAGTTTCCGGCCCCCCGGGGGCTACACCTTC | CASSFRPPGGYTF | NA | TRBJ1-2 | NA | TRBV19
TGTGCCAGCAGCCCTCGGGACAGGGACCCCGAGCAGTACTTC | CASSPRDRDPEQYF | NA | TRBJ2-7 | TRBD1 | TRBV11-3
TGTGCCAGCAGCAAAGACGGGACAGGGGGGCCCAGGACCCAGTACTTC | CASSKDGTGGPRTQYF | NA | TRBJ2-5 | NA | TRBV21-1
TGTGCCAGCAGCCTCCGGACTAGCGTACAAGAGACCCAGTACTTC | CASSLRTSVQETQYF | NA | TRBJ2-5 | TRBD2 | TRBV5-4
TGTGCCAGCAGCTTAGGCCCTAGCGGGCACTACAATGAGCAGTTCTTC | CASSLGPSGHYNEQFF | NA | TRBJ2-1 | TRBD2 | TRBV7-7
TGTGCCAGCAGCCGAAAGACAGGGGGCATGAGGACCGGGGAGCTGTTTTTT | CASSRKTGGMRTGELFF | NA | TRBJ2-2 | TRBD1 | TRBV14
TGTGCCAGCCAAAGGGCAGGGTTCGCAGATACGCAGTATTTT | CASQRAGFADTQYF | NA | TRBJ2-3 | NA | TRBV18
TGTGCCAGTAGTATAAAGGGGGGACAGGGGAGCTCTGGCAATCAGCCCCAGCATTTT | CASSIKGGQGSSGNQPQHF | few | TRBJ1-5 | TRBD1 | TRBV19
TGTGCCTGGAGATTCGGGGGAAATACTAATGAAAAACTGTTTTTT | CAWRFGGNTNEKLFF | NA | TRBJ1-4 | NA | TRBV30
TGTGCCAGCAGCTTAAGGCCCCCTTCACAGGGCGGCTACACCTTC | CASSLRPPSQGGYTF | NA | TRBJ1-2 | NA | TRBV7-9
TGTGCCAGCAGCGGGGGACTAGCGGGAGGTTCATACGAGCAGTACTTC | CASSGGLAGGSYEQYF | few | TRBJ2-7 | TRBD2 | TRBV7-2
TGTGCCAGCAGTCTCGGGGGGGACACGGGCGAGCAGTACTTC | CASSLGGDTGEQYF | NA | TRBJ2-7 | TRBD2 | TRBV11-3
TGCGCCAGCAGCCAAGGGTCAGCGGGAGGACCTAGCTCCTACAATGAGCAGTTCTTC | CASSQGSAGGPSSYNEQFF | NA | TRBJ2-1 | TRBD2 | TRBV4-1
TGTGCCTGGAGTGCCAGGGGTCACGAGCAGTACTTC | CAWSARGHEQYF | NA | TRBJ2-7 | NA | TRBV30
TGCGCCAGCAGTGAGCAGCCAGGGAACACCGGGGAGCTGTTTTTT | CASSEQPGNTGELFF | NA | TRBJ2-2 | NA | TRBV10-2
TGTGCCAGCAGCCATCCAGGGGTAGCCAAAAACATTCAGTACTTC | CASSHPGVAKNIQYF | NA | TRBJ2-4 | NA | TRBV3-1/TRBV3-2
TGTGCCAGCAGGTCGACTAGCGGGTCAAGCTCCTACGAGCAGTACTTC | CASRSTSGSSSYEQYF | NA | TRBJ2-7 | TRBD2 | TRBV2
TGTGCCAGCAGAAGGACAGCTCCCTACGAGCAGTACTTC | CASRRTAPYEQYF | once | TRBJ2-7 | NA | TRBV27
TGTGCCAGTAGGAAAGACAGTTCTTCCTCCTACGAGCAGTACTTC | CASRKDSSSSYEQYF | NA | TRBJ2-7 | NA | TRBV19
TGTGCCAGCAGGAGACTAGCAACAGATACGCAGTATTTT | CASRRLATDTQYF | NA | TRBJ2-3 | TRBD2 | TRBV7-2
TGTGCCAGCAGTCCCTATCCCACTAGCGGGATAAGCACAGATACGCAGTATTTT | CASSPYPTSGISTDTQYF | NA | TRBJ2-3 | TRBD2 | TRBV27
TGTGCCAGCAGTGGGGGAGGCCCCTACAATGAGCAGTTCTTC | CASSGGGPYNEQFF | NA | TRBJ2-1 | NA | TRBV27
TGCAGCGTTGAAGCCTTTGGCACCCGAAGCTCTGGAAACACCATATATTTT | CSVEAFGTRSSGNTIYF | NA | TRBJ1-3 | NA | TRBV29-1
TGTGCCAGTAGTAAGGACAGGGGAGGGGCCCAGCATTTT | CASSKDRGGAQHF | NA | TRBJ1-5 | TRBD1 | TRBV19
TGTGCCAGCAGCGGCTGGCCCTCGGGGGGCAATGAGCAGTTCTTC | CASSGWPSGGNEQFF | NA | TRBJ2-1 | TRBD2 | TRBV9
TGTGCCAGCAGCTTACTGGGGGGACAGGGGAATCAGCCCCAGCATTTT | CASSLLGGQGNQPQHF | NA | TRBJ1-5 | TRBD1 | TRBV7-2
TGTGCCAGCTCACGGGTGGGCCAGAACACCGGGGAGCTGTTTTTT | CASSRVGQNTGELFF | NA | TRBJ2-2 | NA | TRBV18
TGCGCCAGCAGCCCGGACGGGAGTTGGGGGCAAGAGACCCAGTACTTC | CASSPDGSWGQETQYF | NA | TRBJ2-5 | NA | TRBV5-1
TGCAGCGTTGCCCATCCCGCGGGTCTGAACACTGAAGCTTTCTTT | CSVAHPAGLNTEAFF | NA | TRBJ1-1 | NA | TRBV29-1
TGTGCCAGCAAAACGACAGGGGAGGCTGGAAACACCATATATTTT | CASKTTGEAGNTIYF | NA | TRBJ1-3 | TRBD1 | TRBV27
TGTGCCAGCAGAGGGACAGGGTGGGATGGCTACACCTTC | CASRGTGWDGYTF | NA | TRBJ1-2 | TRBD1 | TRBV28
TGTGCCAGCAGCCCAACGACTAGCGGGAGTTCCGAGCAGTACTTC | CASSPTTSGSSEQYF | NA | TRBJ2-7 | TRBD2 | TRBV7-2
TGCGCCAGCAGTGCTGGCGGTAGCTCCTACGAGCAGTACTTC | CASSAGGSSYEQYF | NA | TRBJ2-7 | NA | TRBV10-2
TGTGCCAGTAGTTCCGGACAGGGGGCATACAATGAGCAGTTCTTC | CASSSGQGAYNEQFF | NA | TRBJ2-1 | TRBD1 | TRBV19
TGTGCCAGCAGCCTCGTGGTAGCGGGATCGGGCGGGGAGCTGTTTTTT | CASSLVVAGSGGELFF | NA | TRBJ2-2 | TRBD2 | TRBV6-2/TRBV6-3
TGTGCCAGCAGACCTCGGACAGGGACGGACACCATATATTTT | CASRPRTGTDTIYF | NA | TRBJ1-3 | TRBD1 | TRBV2
TGTGCCAGCAGCCCCGGGACTAGCCGGGACAGCCCCTACGAGCAGTACTTC | CASSPGTSRDSPYEQYF | few | TRBJ2-7 | TRBD2 | TRBV27